This T cell receptor beta chain was recorded in a study of OX40 agonist ivuxolimab in advanced cancers. Study summary: The patients' treatment was ivuxolimab, an agonistic anti-OX40 (CD134) antibody.

Trimming stripped 0 bases from V and 6 bases from J, with 11 bases between. The CDR3 spans 14 residues. Germline V gene sequence: CDR1 SGHRS, CDR2 YFSETQ. Patients were excluded for autoimmune disease history or systemic immunosuppression. Clones were sequenced by immunoSEQ multiplex PCR, and TCRdb holds only the in-frame ones, with some missing. The sample records tens of thousands of clones, around 84% being singletons. The sample was CD4+ or CD8+ T cells sorted from blood, taken in a trial of the OX40 agonist ivuxolimab. This sequence joins TRBV5-1 and TRBJ2-3, with unresolved D. The TCR was taken from an adult with an advanced solid tumor such as melanoma, head and neck, liver or kidney cancer. The CDR3 sequence: CASSLGTGSDTQYF. DNA of the CDR3: TGCGCCAGCAGCTTGGGAACGGGTTCGGATACGCAGTATTTT. Drawing the rest from reference TRBV5-1 and TRBJ2-3, the complete variable domain is KAGVTQTPRYLIKTRGQQVTLSCSPISGHRSVSWYQQTPGQGLQFLFEYFSETQRNKGNFPGRFSGRQFSNSRSEMNVSTLELGDSALYLCASSLGTGSDTQYFGPGTRLTVL.